The clone carrying this TCR beta chain was seen only once. Antigen: not known. This entry comes from a study of PD-1 blockade in mismatch repair-deficient tumors. Study background: Patients had over 10 mismatch repair-deficient cancer types, all previously treated and progressing. Study-wide points: Rapid post-treatment expansion, then contraction, generally preceding radiologic response, marked tumor-resident clones.

The CDR3 has 14 amino acids. From germline, CDR1 is MNHEY and CDR2 SVGAGI. The V end was cut by 6 bases, the J end by 0 bases, with 12 bases between. Profiled with immunoSEQ multiplex PCR; TCRdb holds only in-frame clones, not every one. The table records around 120,000 clones, about nine tenths of them present only once. The sample consisted of peripheral blood, taken just under 74 weeks after starting pembrolizumab. The TCR originated in an adult with mismatch repair-deficient cancer. V and J are TRBV6-5 and TRBJ2-7; TRBD1 or TRBD2 may be the D gene (5 bases each). CDR3 bases: TGTGCCAGCAGGCTCCGGGACGGCTCCTACGAGCAGTACTTC. Translating it yields CASRLRDGSYEQYF.